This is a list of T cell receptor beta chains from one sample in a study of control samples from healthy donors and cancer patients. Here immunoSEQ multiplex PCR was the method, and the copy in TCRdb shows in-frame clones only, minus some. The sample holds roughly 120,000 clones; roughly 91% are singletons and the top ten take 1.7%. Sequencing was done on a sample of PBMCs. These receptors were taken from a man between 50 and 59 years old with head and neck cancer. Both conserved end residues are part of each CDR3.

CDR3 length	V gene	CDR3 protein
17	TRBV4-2	CASSLSSGGVGTDTQYF
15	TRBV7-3	CASSSSGLVQETQYF
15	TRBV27	CASSVMTGSNQPQHF
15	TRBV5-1	CASSSDTSVADTQYF
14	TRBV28	CASYGQGPYNEQFF
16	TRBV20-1	CSASLAGQGLRGEQYF
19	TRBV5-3	CARSFMRPDASLFNTEAFF
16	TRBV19	CASSIRDRRIGNTIYF
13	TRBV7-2	CASSRTGSYGYTF
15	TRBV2	CASSEARGRVTEAFF
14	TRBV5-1	CASSSLDSNSPLHF